The rows below give T cell receptor beta chains drawn from one sample of a study of cytomegalovirus exposure and HLA in healthy donors. Measured with immunoSEQ multiplex PCR; TCRdb has only the in-frame clones, and not every one. The sample consists of around 150,000 clones, 84% of them appearing once. The sequencing sample was made of PBMCs. The source of these receptors is a man younger than 35 in good health and CMV-seronegative. The CDR3 runs from the conserved cysteine through the conserved F or W. Fields, in order: V gene, CDR3 protein.

>TRBV28
CASRKQGAGYTF
>TRBV19
CASSTFGGGRNQPQHF
>TRBV7-9
CASSLGLYNEQFF
>TRBV19
CASSIVPERSPYEQYF
>TRBV18
CASSRNRDLYFSSYNEQFF
>TRBV28
CASTLDRGPGEQYF
>TRBV2
CASTPYRGAGANVLTF
>TRBV18
CASSSGVGGYTF
>TRBV28
CASSFQGWDTIYF
>TRBV7-9
CASSFVTGGGGETQYF
>TRBV7-9
CASTRRGTGGEEQFF
>TRBV10-3
CAISYKDTQYF
>TRBV27
CASGGQVLGETQYF
>TRBV13
CASSRSGVAYEQYF
>TRBV5-6
CASSLAGAPEAFF
>TRBV9
CASSVENNYEQYF
>TRBV28
CASSPTPLSGANVLTF
>TRBV2
CASSGDSYNQPQHF
>TRBV6-5
CASSGTGGYGYTF
>TRBV19
CASSIIGTGTNTEAFF
>TRBV6-1
CASSPREELFF
>TRBV28
CASSQSVSPSYNEQFF
>TRBV29-1
CSVSFRGTTGTGELFF
>TRBV5-4
CASSSTGSTQETQYF
>TRBV11-2
CASSFSGGYGYTF
>TRBV30
CAWSATGWAETQYF
>TRBV28
CASSPRTVVSGNTIYF
>TRBV4-1
CASSRTGPGSGNTIYF
>TRBV6-1
CASSVGTAYSNQPQHF